This TCR beta chain originates from a study of cytomegalovirus exposure and HLA in healthy donors. Points from the study as a whole: A reported reduction in N-insertions relative to the roughly 670-donor mean was seen in an Asian-associated ancestry cluster in a later analysis.

For this clone: Its antigen is currently unknown.

Looked up from germline, CDR1 is SGHNT and CDR2 is YENEEA. The CDR3 is made up of 14 amino acids. The ends were cut back, 7 bases at V and 2 bases at J, with 12 bases in the middle. The PCR made use of 60 Vbeta and 13 Jbeta primers. Using immunoSEQ multiplex PCR, the repertoire was profiled, and TCRdb retains in-frame clones only, with some absent. The sample comprises approximately 100,000 clones, 79% of which are singletons, and under 4.5% rests with the top ten. Sequenced material: PBMCs. The chain uses TRBV11-3 and TRBJ2-1, with D possibly TRBD2 on 6 matching bases. This TCR came from a man aged 50-59 years in good health and CMV-seropositive. The CDR3 DNA reads TGTGCCAGCACCCAACAGCGGGCCTACAATGAGCAGTTCTTC. Translated: CASTQQRAYNEQFF.